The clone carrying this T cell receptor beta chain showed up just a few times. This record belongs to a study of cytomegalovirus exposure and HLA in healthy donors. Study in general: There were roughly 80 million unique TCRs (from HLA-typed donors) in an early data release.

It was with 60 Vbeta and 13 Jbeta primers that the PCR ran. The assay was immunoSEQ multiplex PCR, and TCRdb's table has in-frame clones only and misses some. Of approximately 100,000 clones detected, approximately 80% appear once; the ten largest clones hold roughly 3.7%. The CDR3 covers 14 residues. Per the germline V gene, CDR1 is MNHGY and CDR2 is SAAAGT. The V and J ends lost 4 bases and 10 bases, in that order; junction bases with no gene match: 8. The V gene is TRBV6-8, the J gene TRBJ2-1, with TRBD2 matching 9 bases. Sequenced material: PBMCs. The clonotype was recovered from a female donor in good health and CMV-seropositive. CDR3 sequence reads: CASSWRRGGNEQFF. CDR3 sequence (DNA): TGTGCCAGCAGTTGGAGGCGGGGGGGCAACGAGCAGTTCTTC.